This passage covers 27 T cell receptor beta chains from one sample sequenced in a study of blood T cells in healthy people across ages. Primed by a sample-barcoded 5' primer and a J-beta primer mix, a second PCR proceeded for about 7 to 11 cycles. TCRdb itself ran the 5' RACE reads through MiXCR, one entry per CDR3 protein. The sample includes nearly 800,000 distinct CDR3 sequences, around 25% of them seen just once. This sample also appeared in a second study, on T cells of mothers and their children.

Sequencing was carried out using blood. The origin of the receptors is a boy between 10 and 17 years old in good health.

The rearrangement uses TRBV28 and TRBJ2-7, with 7 bases aligning to TRBD1. Losses at the gene ends were 3 bases for V and 7 bases for J; bases not matched to a gene: 6. The CDR3 has 13 amino acids. Germline CDR1 is MDHEN and CDR2 is SYDVKM. The chain's CDR3 is CASSLYRGGEQYF. The CDR3 DNA reads as TGTGCCAGCAGTTTGTACAGGGGCGGGGAGCAGTACTTC.

This clonotype showed up just a few times. Here the CDR3 DNA reads TGCGCCAGCAGCCAAGACTGGGCGGCGTATAATTCACCCCTCCACTTT. This sequence encodes CASSQDWAAYNSPLHF. V is TRBV4-3 and J is TRBJ1-6; no reliable D call. V shed 0 bases and J shed 4 bases, with 10 bases lying between them. CDR3 length equals 16 residues. CDR1 is LGHNA, CDR2 YSLEER, per germline.

This chain links TRBV10-3 with TRBJ2-1; TRBD2 matches at 7 bases. Germline CDR1 ENHRY, CDR2 SYGVKD. This CDR3 has 15 residues. Trimming took 0 bases from V and 4 from J; bases not matched to a gene: 3. The CDR3 DNA is TGTGCCATCAGTGAGTCGACGGGGGGTTACAATGAGCAGTTCTTC. Protein sequence: CAISESTGGYNEQFF.

This clonotype has more than one count but fewer than ten. The genes are TRBV27 and TRBJ2-7, with 7 bases lining up with TRBD1. Per the germline V gene, CDR1 is MNHEY and CDR2 is SMNVEV (reference sequence). CDR3 size: 16 residues. Trimming removed 4 bases from V and 7 bases from J; junction bases left unmatched: 16. CDR3 nucleotide sequence: TGTGCCAGCAGTTCACTATCGGGACAGAGTTACTTAGAGCAGTACTTC. Translation: CASSSLSGQSYLEQYF.

The table lists this clonotype with a few counts. CDR3 loop: CASSPRDRGTSTWHSYEQYF. In DNA, the CDR3 is TGTGCCAGCAGCCCACGAGACAGGGGAACCTCGACCTGGCACTCCTACGAGCAGTACTTC. The rearrangement joins TRBV21-1 to TRBJ2-7; the table names TRBD1, a call not compared with the DNA. TRBV21-1 is listed as a pseudogene. The CDR3 sequence is 20 residues long.

This clonotype was seen a handful of times. V gene TRBV7-2 combines with J gene TRBJ1-5; weak D call: TRBD1 (6 bases). CDR3 length equals 16 residues. Germline V CDR1 and CDR2: SGHTA, FQGNSA. V gave up 5 bases and J gave up 2 bases, with 16 bases separating them. CDR3 sequence reads: CASSRTAGGRNQPQHF. The CDR3 coding sequence is TGTGCCAGCAGCCGAACAGCGGGGGGCCGCAATCAGCCCCAGCATTTT.

This clonotype was detected only a few times. The rearrangement uses TRBV6-6 and TRBJ1-5; perhaps TRBD1 as D (6 bases). CDR3 size: 14 residues. Between the trimmed V and J ends, which lost 3 bases and 10 bases, there was a span of 16 bases. CDR1 is MNHNY, CDR2 SVGAGI, per germline (reference sequence). The CDR3 here is CASSYGGPTEPQHF. The CDR3 nucleotides read TGTGCCAGCAGTTATGGGGGGCCCACAGAACCCCAGCATTTT.

Only a few counts were recorded for this clonotype. The chain links TRBV6-2 or TRBV6-3 to TRBJ2-2; no clear D. The V end was cut by 2 bases, the J end by 4 bases, with 11 bases between. There are 15 residues in the CDR3. Germline CDR1 and CDR2: MNHEY and SVGEGT. The CDR3 nucleotides read TGTGCCAGCAGTTACAGGCCTCGCCCCACCGGGGAGCTGTTTTTT. It is translated as CASSYRPRPTGELFF.

The chain is built from TRBV7-9 and TRBJ2-2, with D hard to call. The V gene's germline CDR1 is SEHNR and CDR2 FQNEAQ (reference sequence). The CDR3 is 15 amino acids. Trimming removed 5 bases at V and 0 bases at J, with 10 bases between. CDR3 bases: TGTGCCAGCAGCCACCCGTGGCCGAACACCGGGGAGCTGTTTTTT. Its protein is CASSHPWPNTGELFF. The full variable domain, rest sourced from reference TRBV7-9 and TRBJ2-2, is DTGVSQNPRHKITKRGQNVTFRCDPISEHNRLYWYRQTLGQGPEFLTYFQNEAQLEKSRLLSDRFSAERPKGSFSTLEIQRTEQGDSAMYLCASSHPWPNTGELFFGEGSRLTVL.

A word on this clonotype: One end of the junction does not line up with germline, which may come from a read error. J is TRBJ2-6 and V is TRBV7-2, with D tentatively TRBD1 (6 bases). Germline V gene lookup returns CDR1 SGHTA and CDR2 FQGNSA. The CDR3 is 14 amino acids. The CDR3 is CASSYRAGANVLTF. The DNA for the CDR3 is TGTGCCAGCAGCTACAGGGCTGGGGCCAACGTCCTAACTTTC.

The sample holds one count of this clonotype. The rearrangement links TRBV4-1 to TRBJ2-2, with D perhaps assigned TRBD1 or TRBD2 (6 bases each). This CDR3 contains 17 residues. The germline V gene has CDR1 MGHRA and CDR2 YSYEKL. Trimming pared 0 bases from V and 5 bases from J, leaving 16 bases between. CDR3 region: CASSQDMGGRKTGELFF. The CDR3 DNA sequence: TGCGCCAGCAGCCAAGATATGGGGGGCCGGAAAACCGGGGAGCTGTTTTTT.

A few counts support this clonotype. The chain joins TRBV5-1 to TRBJ2-5; D may be TRBD2 (6 bases). V gave up 4 bases and J gave up 5 bases, with 24 bases separating them. From germline, CDR1 is SGHRS and CDR2 YFSETQ. CDR3 length: 17 residues. Here the CDR3 reads CASSPPSVGLRIETQYF. In DNA form, the CDR3 reads TGCGCCAGCAGCCCACCGTCCGTGGGACTGAGGATCGAGACCCAGTACTTC. The whole variable domain, filled in from reference TRBV5-1 and TRBJ2-5, reads KAGVTQTPRYLIKTRGQQVTLSCSPISGHRSVSWYQQTPGQGLQFLFEYFSETQRNKGNFPGRFSGRQFSNSRSEMNVSTLELGDSALYLCASSPPSVGLRIETQYFGPGTRLLVL.

This clonotype was seen only once. The rearrangement links TRBV4-1 to TRBJ2-1; TRBD2 aligns across 9 bases. After removal of 2 bases from V and 7 bases from J, the junction contained 6 bases not matched to a gene. Per the germline V gene, CDR1 is MGHRA and CDR2 is YSYEKL. This CDR3 has 15 residues. The CDR3 DNA follows: TGCGCCAGCAGCCAACCGACTAGCGGAAAGAATGAGCAGTTCTTC. It specifies CASSQPTSGKNEQFF.

The genes are TRBV7-2 and TRBJ2-5; the D gene is possibly TRBD1 (5 bases). V gave up 4 bases and J gave up 4 bases, with 13 bases separating them. The CDR3 is made up of 14 amino acids. The V gene's germline CDR1 is SGHTA and CDR2 FQGNSA. The CDR3 nucleotides read TGTGCCAGCAGCTCCGGTGGGCAGGGAGAGACCCAGTACTTC. Its translation: CASSSGGQGETQYF.

The CDR3 loop reads CASSPARATDTQYF. In nucleotides, the CDR3 is TGTGCCAGCAGCCCGGCGCGGGCCACAGATACGCAGTATTTT. The chain recombines TRBV7-2 with TRBJ2-3; D possibly corresponds to TRBD2 (5 bases). This CDR3 has 14 amino acids. V was clipped by 5 bases and J by 2 bases, with 11 bases between them. Per the germline V gene, CDR1 is SGHTA and CDR2 is FQGNSA.

The rearrangement links TRBV12-3 or TRBV12-4 to TRBJ2-5, with a tentative D call TRBD2 (5 bases). The DNA end favors TRBJ2-7, so the J call may be wrong. The CDR3 sequence is 16 residues long. In nucleotides, the CDR3 is TGTGCCAGCAGTTCGGGATTTTGGACGGGGAATCTCGAGCAGTACTTC. It encodes CASSSGFWTGNLEQYF.

This chain uses TRBV27 with TRBJ2-1; unclear D gene. The V and J ends lost 5 bases and 1 base respectively, with 9 bases between them. This CDR3 is 14 amino acids long. CDR1 is MNHEY, CDR2 SMNVEV, per germline (reference sequence). CDR3 amino acids: CASSLAQSYNEQFF. CDR3 in DNA: TGTGCCAGCAGTCTCGCACAGTCCTACAATGAGCAGTTCTTC.

The rearrangement uses TRBV28 and TRBJ1-4; 7 bases fit TRBD1. The CDR3 extends over 15 amino acids. Germline V gives CDR1 MDHEN, CDR2 SYDVKM. V was pared by 5 bases and J by 11 bases, with 14 bases of the junction left unmatched. As DNA, the CDR3 is TGTGCCAGCAGTCCTCGACAGGGAGGGATTTGGAAACTGTTTTTT. Amino acids: CASSPRQGGIWKLFF. The full variable domain, completed using reference TRBV28 and TRBJ1-4, is DVKVTQSSRYLVKRTGEKVFLECVQDMDHENMFWYRQDPGLGLRLIYFSYDVKMKEKGDIPEGYSVSREKKERFSLILESASTNQTSMYLCASSPRQGGIWKLFFGSGTQLSVL.

V and J are TRBV10-3 and TRBJ2-3; D is possibly TRBD1 (6 bases). This CDR3 has 12 residues. V gave up 8 bases and J gave up 4 bases, with 10 bases separating them. CDR1 and CDR2 from the germline V gene are ENHRY and SYGVKD. Written as DNA, the CDR3 is TGTGCCATCCGGGACACATCAGATACGCAGTATTTT. This gives the protein CAIRDTSDTQYF.

The chain uses TRBV6-5 and TRBJ1-6, with no clear D. Germline CDR1 is MNHEY and CDR2 is SVGAGI. This CDR3 has 16 amino acids. Trimming took 2 bases from V and 0 from J, leaving 8 bases between them. The CDR3 nucleotides are TGTGCCAGCAGTTACGAGGGTCCCTCCTATAATTCACCCCTCCACTTT. This encodes CASSYEGPSYNSPLHF.

Ten or more counts support this clonotype. The V call is TRBV28, the J call TRBJ2-4; no reliable D call. This CDR3 comprises 16 residues. Per germline, CDR1 MDHEN and CDR2 SYDVKM. Trimming took off 5 bases at V and 0 bases at J, with 14 bases between the two ends. The CDR3 loop reads CASSTPPPLAKNIQYF. The CDR3 nucleotides read TGTGCCAGCAGTACGCCTCCCCCATTAGCCAAAAACATTCAGTACTTC.

V and J are TRBV9 and TRBJ2-5; 7 nucleotides agree with TRBD2. The J call is in doubt because the DNA end fits TRBJ2-7 better. CDR1 and CDR2 from the germline V gene are SGDLS and YYNGEE. This CDR3 is built from 16 residues. The CDR3 sequence is CASSVEAGRGRYEQYF. In DNA form, the CDR3 reads TGTGCCAGCAGCGTAGAAGCAGGGCGGGGGAGGTACGAGCAGTACTTC.

This chain joins TRBV20-1 and TRBJ1-1; D is possibly TRBD1 (5 bases). CDR1 and CDR2 (germline): DFQATT, SNEGSKA (reference sequence). The CDR3 is 14 residues long. Trimming left V 6 bases short and J 4 bases short, with 18 bases between. The CDR3: CSALGGNTGTEAFF. The CDR3 nucleotides are TGCAGTGCCCTGGGGGGAAACACGGGCACTGAAGCTTTCTTT.

This clonotype appeared a few times. The chain uses TRBV29-1 and TRBJ2-7; 9 bases agree with TRBD1. Trimming took 3 bases from V and 2 from J; bases not matched to a gene: 5. This CDR3 contains 14 residues. Germline V gene data show CDR1 as SQVTM and CDR2 as ANQGSEA. The CDR3 sequence is CSVDAGTGTYEQYF. The CDR3 region has the DNA TGCAGCGTTGACGCCGGGACAGGGACCTACGAGCAGTACTTC.

V gene TRBV28 combines with J gene TRBJ1-2, with D uncertain. The CDR3 is made up of 13 amino acids. Germline-derived CDR1 and CDR2 are MDHEN and SYDVKM. V was pared by 7 bases and J by 1 base, with 10 bases between. The CDR3 DNA is TGTGCCAGCAATGCAGACAATAACTATGGCTACACCTTC. Translation: CASNADNNYGYTF.

The chain joins TRBV15 to TRBJ2-1; tentative D call: TRBD2 (7 bases). Germline CDR1 is LNHNV and CDR2 is YYDKDF (reference sequence). The CDR3 loop spans 17 amino acids. V was trimmed by 7 bases and J by 2 bases, leaving 21 bases between them. The CDR3 loop is CATISEPGGQPYNEQFF. In DNA form, the CDR3 reads TGTGCCACCATCTCAGAGCCGGGAGGACAGCCCTACAATGAGCAGTTCTTC.

The genes are TRBV12-3 or TRBV12-4 and TRBJ1-4; D gene ambiguous. This CDR3 comprises 16 residues. Deletions cut 3 bases from V and 3 bases from J, with 14 bases between. CDR3 protein: CASSFTLSGANEKLFF. The CDR3 nucleotides read TGTGCCAGCAGTTTCACCCTAAGTGGGGCTAATGAAAAACTGTTTTTT.